This T cell receptor beta chain originates from a study of T cells in Graves' hyperthyroidism and ophthalmopathy. Study results and caveats: Most thyroid-expanded clonotypes above 0.001 were also found in blood. Separation of ophthalmopathy from stable hyperthyroidism was achieved by a 13 V-J model.

TCR beta CDR3 sequences were amplified from RNA transcripts. The HTBI set primed first-round TCR CDR3 RT-PCR. Each CDR3 protein is one row after TCRdb ran MiXCR on the multiplex PCR reads. Of hundreds of thousands of distinct CDR3 sequences in the sample, just under 20% are singletons; the top ten hold about 45%. V lost 6 bases to trimming and J lost 1 base; unmatched junction nucleotides: 8. This CDR3 spans 15 amino acids. Germline-derived CDR1 and CDR2 are SNHLY and FYNNEI. There are many counts of this clonotype. Its target is unknown. The source is a man between 35 and 55 years old with Graves' ophthalmopathy. The rearrangement uses TRBV2 and TRBJ2-5; 7 bases are shared with TRBD1. Sequencing was carried out using blood. CDR3 in amino acids: CASRSTGMIQETQYF. The CDR3 region has the DNA TGTGCCAGCAGGTCGACAGGGATGATCCAAGAGACCCAGTACTTC.